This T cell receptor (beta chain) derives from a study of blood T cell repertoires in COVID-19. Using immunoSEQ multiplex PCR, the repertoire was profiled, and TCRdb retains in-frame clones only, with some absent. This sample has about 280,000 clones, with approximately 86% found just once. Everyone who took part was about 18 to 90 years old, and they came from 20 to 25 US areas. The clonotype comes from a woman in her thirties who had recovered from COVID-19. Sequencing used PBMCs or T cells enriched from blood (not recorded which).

CDR3 protein: CASSLGGHEQYF. CDR3 DNA sequence: TGTGCCAGCAGTTTAGGAGGGCACGAGCAGTACTTC. This rearrangement joins TRBV28 to TRBJ2-7; TRBD2 might be the D (6 bases). Deletions cut 2 bases from V and 5 bases from J, with 7 bases between. The CDR3 totals 12 residues. CDR1 is MDHEN, CDR2 SYDVKM, per germline.